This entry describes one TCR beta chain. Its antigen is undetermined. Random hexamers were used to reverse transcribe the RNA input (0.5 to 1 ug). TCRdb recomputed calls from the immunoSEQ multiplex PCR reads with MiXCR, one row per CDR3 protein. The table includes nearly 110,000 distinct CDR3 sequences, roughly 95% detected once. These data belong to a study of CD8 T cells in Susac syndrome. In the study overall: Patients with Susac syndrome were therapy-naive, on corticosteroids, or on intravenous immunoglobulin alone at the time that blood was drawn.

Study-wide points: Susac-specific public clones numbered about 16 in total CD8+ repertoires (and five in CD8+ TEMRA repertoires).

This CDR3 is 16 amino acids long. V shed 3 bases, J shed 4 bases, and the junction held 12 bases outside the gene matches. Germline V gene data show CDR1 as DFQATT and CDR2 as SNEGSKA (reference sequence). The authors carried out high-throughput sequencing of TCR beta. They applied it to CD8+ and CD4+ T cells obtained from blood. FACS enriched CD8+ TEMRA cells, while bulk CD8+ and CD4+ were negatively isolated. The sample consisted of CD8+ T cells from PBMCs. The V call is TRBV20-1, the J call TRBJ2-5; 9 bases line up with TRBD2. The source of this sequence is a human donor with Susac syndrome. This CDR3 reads CSARGTGGGAGETQYF. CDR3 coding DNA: TGCAGTGCTAGGGGAACGGGCGGGGGGGCTGGAGAGACCCAGTACTTC.